A single sample is the source of the 14 T cell receptor beta chains below, sequenced in a study of blood T cell repertoires in COVID-19. Generated by immunoSEQ multiplex PCR, the TCRdb table keeps only in-frame clones and is missing some. The repertoire consists of about 150,000 clones, with around 82% occurring once and the leading ten covering 35% to 50%. Material: peripheral blood. These receptor sequences come from a human donor in a cohort sampled during active COVID-19.

This clone showed up just a few times. The chain has TRBV6-5 and TRBJ2-1, with 9 bases identical to TRBD2. The junction had 11 bases not matched to a gene; V was cut back by 7 bases and J by 10 bases. CDR1 is MNHEY, CDR2 SVGAGI, per germline. This CDR3 region has 14 residues. Here the CDR3 DNA reads TGTGCCAGCACTTTTGAGGCGGGAGGGCGAGAGCAGTTCTTC. Translating gives CASTFEAGGREQFF.

The V call is TRBV7-2, the J call TRBJ2-6; 8 positions match TRBD1. The CDR3 spans 16 residues. The germline CDR1 and CDR2 sequences are SGHTA and FQGNSA. V dropped 6 bases and J dropped 2; count of bases not matched to a gene: 6. In DNA, the CDR3 is TGTGCCAGCAGGCTGGACAGGGAAGCTGGGGCCAACGTCCTGACTTTC. Translated, it gives CASRLDREAGANVLTF.

V usage is TRBV24-1 and J usage is TRBJ2-6; 7 nucleotides line up with TRBD1. CDR3 length: 21 residues. CDR1 KGHDR and CDR2 SFDVKD come from the germline V gene. Trimming at V came to 4 bases and at J to 2 bases, leaving 19 bases not matched to a gene. CDR3 coding DNA: TGTGCCACCAGTGACTACTCTACAGGGGCTGAGGTGGTTACTGGGGCCAACGTCCTGACTTTC. Residues: CATSDYSTGAEVVTGANVLTF.

The genes are TRBV5-1 and TRBJ2-3; D is possibly TRBD1 (6 bases). CDR3 size: 15 residues. The germline V gene encodes CDR1 SGHRS and CDR2 YFSETQ. Deletions cut 3 bases from V and 2 bases from J, with 13 bases between. The CDR3: CASSWGLPNTDTQYF. The CDR3, as DNA: TGCGCCAGCAGCTGGGGGCTCCCAAACACAGATACGCAGTATTTT.

The chain recombines TRBV7-3 with TRBJ2-3; D might be TRBD1 (6 bases). The CDR3 loop spans 15 amino acids. CDR1 and CDR2 (germline): SGHTA, FQGTGA. V lost 4 bases to trimming and J lost 3 bases, with 14 bases between them. The CDR3 DNA reads TGTGCCAGCAGCTCACAAGGGGGAACAACAGATACGCAGTATTTT. This gives the protein CASSSQGGTTDTQYF.

The chain employs TRBV4-2 and TRBJ2-5; possibly TRBD2 for D (5 bases). This CDR3 contains 14 residues. The germline V gene has CDR1 LGHNA and CDR2 YNFKEQ. Trimming removed 2 bases from V and 4 bases from J, with 11 bases in between. In DNA form, the CDR3 reads TGTGCCAGCAGCCAACCGAGTGGGAGAGAGACCCAGTACTTC. Its translation is CASSQPSGRETQYF.

The chain recombines TRBV4-2 with TRBJ2-1; 11 bases are shared with TRBD2. With 0 bases clipped from V and 4 bases from J, the junction kept 2 bases outside the gene matches. Germline values: CDR1 LGHNA, CDR2 YNFKEQ. This CDR3 is 16 amino acids long. CDR3 amino acids: CASSQEGTSGYNEQFF. CDR3 nucleotide sequence: TGTGCCAGCAGCCAAGAAGGGACTAGCGGATACAATGAGCAGTTCTTC.

This rearrangement joins TRBV10-3 to TRBJ2-3; 10 nucleotides agree with TRBD1. The CDR3 covers 15 residues. Germline-derived CDR1 and CDR2 are ENHRY and SYGVKD. With 6 bases clipped from V and 3 bases from J, the junction kept 6 bases outside the gene matches. The CDR3 DNA reads TGTGCCATCAGCCAGACAGGGGGCGAAACAGATACGCAGTATTTT. The encoded protein is CAISQTGGETDTQYF.

This chain connects TRBV7-2 to TRBJ2-7, with D hard to call. Per germline, CDR1 SGHTA and CDR2 FQGNSA. V lost 3 bases, J lost 7 bases, and 13 bases lay in between. This CDR3 has 13 residues. The CDR3 here is CASSLGLFLEQYF. Here the CDR3 DNA reads TGTGCCAGCAGCTTGGGCCTTTTTCTGGAGCAGTACTTC.

The genes are TRBV5-4 and TRBJ1-2; possible D gene TRBD1, 5 bases. The length of the CDR3 is 16 residues. V was pared by 3 bases and J by 4 bases, with 19 bases between. CDR1 SGHNT and CDR2 YYREEE come from the germline V gene (reference sequence). The CDR3, as DNA: TGTGCCAGCAGCTCAAACCGGGACCGCGGGGGCTATGGCTACACCTTC. Residues: CASSSNRDRGGYGYTF.

The genes are TRBV11-2 and TRBJ2-1, with 11 bases that match TRBD1. From germline, CDR1 is SGHAT and CDR2 FQNNGV. J was trimmed by 9 bases and V by 6 bases; bases with no gene match: 16. This CDR3 contains 17 residues. The CDR3 region is CASSQSQDRGQRGEQFF. In nucleotides, the CDR3 is TGTGCCAGCAGTCAGAGCCAGGACAGGGGGCAACGGGGTGAGCAGTTCTTC.

For the CDR3, the DNA is TGTGCCAGTAGGGAGCGGGCGAGCACAGATACGCAGTATTTT. Translating it yields CASRERASTDTQYF. The chain uses TRBV19 and TRBJ2-3; maybe TRBD2 (6 bases). The V gene's germline CDR1 is LNHDA and CDR2 SQIVND (reference sequence). The CDR3 sequence is 14 residues long. The germline V and J ends were trimmed by 6 bases and 0 bases, with 10 bases remaining between them.

The chain carries TRBV15 and TRBJ1-3; no clear D gene. Trimming left V 0 bases short and J 4 bases short, with 10 bases between. The CDR3 is 15 residues long. The germline CDR1 and CDR2 sequences are LNHNV and YYDKDF (reference sequence). The CDR3 DNA sequence: TGTGCCACCAGCAGAGATCGTTATCAGGGAAACACCATATATTTT. Translating gives CATSRDRYQGNTIYF.

In DNA, the CDR3 is TGTGCCAGTAGCCCCAGGGGGCGAGGTGAAGCTTTCTTT. Translated, it gives CASSPRGRGEAFF. The rearrangement joins TRBV19 to TRBJ1-1; 8 positions agree with TRBD1. CDR1 and CDR2 (germline): LNHDA, SQIVND (reference sequence). This CDR3 is 13 amino acids long. V trimming: 6 bases; J trimming: 7 bases; junction bases outside the gene matches: 7.